This T cell receptor (beta chain) was documented in a study of T-cell reconstitution after alpha-beta-depleted transplantation in children (dated by TCRdb to the mid-2010s). Study-level background: Using TCR repertoire profiling, the study followed T-cell immune reconstitution in a quantitative way in children after TCRalphabeta/CD19-depleted allogeneic hematopoietic cell transplantation.

The CDR1 and CDR2 encoded by the germline V gene (reference sequence) are LNHDA and SQIVND. There are 14 amino acids in the CDR3, from cysteine to phenylalanine inclusive. Just the 42-base CDR3 DNA is kept, in frame starting at base 1. V is clipped by 4 bases and J by 4 bases, and the sequence between their germline boundaries is 13 bases long. The sample holds a few counts of this clonotype. Its antigen is still unknown. Per-base quality was not reported, and no clone a single base away is much larger than it. Library generation was performed with PCR. The reads were generated on an Illumina HiSeq 2500. To normalize quantification of the TCRbeta repertoire, the TCR libraries were built with molecular barcoding that relied on unique molecular identifiers. TCRdb reran the public reads through fastp at Q25 and MiXCR, keeping productive beta chains. Here each entry gathers all rows of one CDR3 protein and keeps the most common genes and DNA. In this sample the table shows some 500,000 distinct CDR3 sequences, 32% of which occur a single time. The top ten constitute less than 2.5% of the sample.

This TCR came from a human donor who donated a stem cell graft to a child with aplastic anemia. The chain joins TRBV19 to TRBJ1-1; 5 matching bases give a weak D call of TRBD1. Specimen: PBMCs from the stem cell graft donor, collected from the stem cell graft. The bases read TGTGCCAGTAGTAGGGGGGGTCTGATCACTGAAGCTTTCTTT. Translated, this is CASSRGGLITEAFF. The full variable domain, completed from the reference TRBV19 and TRBJ1-1 proteins outside the CDR3, reads DGGITQSPKYLFRKEGQNVTLSCEQNLNHDAMYWYRQDPGQGLRLIYYSQIVNDFQKGDIAEGYSVSREKKESFPLTVTSAQKNPTAFYLCASSRGGLITEAFFGQGTRLTVV.